The 25 T cell receptor beta chains below come from one sample, sequenced in a study of T cell responses to AZD1222 COVID-19 vaccine. Generated by immunoSEQ multiplex PCR, the TCRdb table keeps only in-frame clones and is missing some. Among 90,000 to 150,000 clones listed, 80% to 90% were seen once. Sequencing was performed on peripheral blood, taken on day 0 of AZD1222 vaccination. These TCRs come from an adult in good health.

The chain recombines TRBV7-2 with TRBJ1-4; TRBD1 agrees at 12 bases. The V gene end was trimmed by 1 base and the J gene end by 7 bases; junction bases not matched to a gene: 4. The CDR3 sequence is 16 residues long. Germline CDR1 is SGHTA and CDR2 is FQGNSA. The CDR3 DNA is TGTGCCAGCAGCTTAGGGGACAGGGGGCTAGGTGAAAAACTGTTTTTT. It codes for CASSLGDRGLGEKLFF.

This chain links TRBV28 with TRBJ1-3; D gene ambiguous. Looked up from germline, CDR1 is MDHEN and CDR2 is SYDVKM. The V end was cut by 3 bases, the J end by 3 bases, with 6 bases between. There are 13 residues in the CDR3. The CDR3 reads CASSFAVGNTIYF. CDR3 in DNA: TGTGCCAGCAGTTTTGCTGTTGGAAACACCATATATTTT.

V gene TRBV19 combines with J gene TRBJ2-1; D is perhaps TRBD2 (5 bases). The V end was cut by 1 base, the J end by 9 bases, with 16 bases between. CDR1 is LNHDA, CDR2 SQIVND, per germline (reference sequence). This CDR3 contains 15 residues. CDR3 residues: CASSIGAGPPVEQFF. CDR3 bases: TGTGCCAGTAGTATAGGGGCGGGCCCCCCGGTTGAGCAGTTCTTC.

This sequence joins TRBV4-1 and TRBJ2-7; 8 nucleotides agree with TRBD1. This CDR3 region has 16 residues. Germline CDR1 reads MGHRA; CDR2 reads YSYEKL. Trimming at V came to 4 bases and at J to 1 base, leaving 9 bases not matched to a gene. The CDR3 sequence is CASSRDPGGRSYEQYF. CDR3 nucleotide sequence: TGCGCCAGCAGCCGAGACCCAGGGGGCCGGTCCTACGAGCAGTACTTC.

The rearrangement joins TRBV30 to TRBJ2-7; 11 positions agree with TRBD1. The CDR3 has 14 amino acids. Germline CDR1 is GTSNPN and CDR2 is SVGIG (reference sequence). J lost 4 bases, V lost 3 bases, and 5 bases had no gene match. The CDR3 DNA sequence: TGTGCCTGGAGACTGGGGACAGGGGGTTACGAGCAGTACTTC. Its protein is CAWRLGTGGYEQYF.

This chain links TRBV11-3 with TRBJ2-5, with 9 positions matching TRBD2. Germline V lookup: CDR1 SGHNT, CDR2 YENEEA. The CDR3 consists of 13 residues. V lost 6 bases and J lost 3; bases outside the gene matches: 2. The CDR3 protein is CASRASGEETQYF. The CDR3 DNA follows: TGTGCCAGCAGGGCTAGCGGGGAAGAGACCCAGTACTTC.

This clone was picked up one time. The chain links TRBV29-1 to TRBJ2-5; TRBD1 or TRBD2 may be the D gene (6 bases each). The length of the CDR3 is 12 residues. Trimming took off 7 bases at V and 1 base at J, with 10 bases between the two ends. Germline V gene lookup returns CDR1 SQVTM and CDR2 ANQGSEA. The CDR3 loop reads CSAGGGQETQYF. CDR3 nucleotides: TGCAGCGCTGGAGGGGGCCAAGAGACCCAGTACTTC.

V and J are TRBV29-1 and TRBJ2-1; the match to TRBD2 covers 11 bases. The V segment lost 2 bases and the J segment 4 bases; nucleotides outside the gene matches: 4. Germline V gene data show CDR1 as SQVTM and CDR2 as ANQGSEA. The CDR3 has 15 amino acids. CDR3 sequence (DNA): TGCAGCGTTGAATTAGCGGGAGGGCCATACAATGAGCAGTTCTTC. Translating gives CSVELAGGPYNEQFF.

The chain employs TRBV6-5 and TRBJ2-1, with 13 bases identical to TRBD2. Trimming cost V 2 bases and J 7 bases; bases outside gene matches: 2. Germline values: CDR1 MNHEY, CDR2 SVGAGI. This CDR3 is built from 15 residues. CDR3 nucleotides: TGTGCCAGCAGTTACAGGGGACTAGCGGGGAATGAGCAGTTCTTC. This gives the protein CASSYRGLAGNEQFF.

This rearrangement joins TRBV13 to TRBJ2-1; D unclear. CDR3 length equals 14 residues. Trimming removed 6 bases from V and 5 bases from J, with 14 bases in between. The germline gives CDR1 PRHDT, CDR2 FYEKMQ (reference sequence). CDR3 in amino acids: CASRGEWINNEQFF. Here the CDR3 DNA reads TGTGCCAGCAGAGGAGAGTGGATCAACAATGAGCAGTTCTTC.

This chain joins TRBV28 and TRBJ1-1, with D maybe TRBD1 (6 bases). CDR1 and CDR2 (germline): MDHEN, SYDVKM. The V and J ends lost 4 bases and 1 base respectively, with 10 bases between them. The CDR3 runs to 14 residues. The CDR3 coding sequence is TGTGCCAGCAGTTCGGGACATACGAACACTGAAGCTTTCTTT. Translating gives CASSSGHTNTEAFF.

This chain uses TRBV25-1 with TRBJ1-6; 7 nucleotides match TRBD1. Germline lookup yields CDR1 MGHDK and CDR2 SYGVNS. This CDR3 contains 15 residues. J was trimmed by 5 bases and V by 1 base; bases with no gene match: 2. CDR3 in amino acids: CASSEFGTDNSPLHF. As DNA, the CDR3 is TGTGCCAGCAGTGAATTCGGGACAGATAATTCACCCCTCCACTTT. Complete variable domain (other parts from reference TRBV25-1 and TRBJ1-6): EADIYQTPRYLVIGTGKKITLECSQTMGHDKMYWYQQDPGMELHLIHYSYGVNSTEKGDLSSESTVSRIRTEHFPLTLESARPSHTSQYLCASSEFGTDNSPLHFGNGTRLTVT.

The rearrangement uses TRBV11-2 and TRBJ2-5; D is perhaps TRBD1 (5 bases). Germline assignment: CDR1 SGHAT and CDR2 FQNNGV. The V end lost 0 bases, the J end lost 5 bases, and 13 bases lay between the germline ends. The CDR3 covers 15 residues. As DNA, the CDR3 is TGTGCCAGCAGCTTAGATCGTAGCAGGGTTGAGACCCAGTACTTC. This encodes CASSLDRSRVETQYF.

The gene calls are TRBV28 and TRBJ2-3; TRBD1 might be the D (6 bases). CDR3 length: 15 residues. The V gene's germline CDR1 is MDHEN and CDR2 SYDVKM. V lost 6 bases and J 4 bases, leaving 17 bases between the germline ends. CDR3 bases: TGTGCCAGCAGGTCAGGGGTCCTACGTGCAGATACGCAGTATTTT. Translated, it gives CASRSGVLRADTQYF.

The chain joins TRBV2 to TRBJ2-1; tentative D call: TRBD1 (6 bases). This CDR3 comprises 12 residues. Germline V gives CDR1 SNHLY, CDR2 FYNNEI. The ends were cut back, 9 bases at V and 9 bases at J, with 15 bases in the middle. The CDR3 is CASTGQDSEQFF. CDR3 sequence (DNA): TGTGCCAGTACGGGACAAGATAGTGAGCAGTTCTTC.

Concerning this clone itself: One end of the junction varies from germline; a read error may be responsible. This chain links TRBV2 with TRBJ1-4; D remains ambiguous. The CDR3 is made up of 14 amino acids. Per germline, CDR1 SNHLY and CDR2 FYNNEI. The CDR3 is CATSLGATNEKLFF. CDR3 nucleotide sequence: TGTGCCACCAGTTTGGGAGCAACTAATGAAAAACTGTTTTTT.

This chain uses TRBV30 with TRBJ1-2; 7 bases fit TRBD1. Per germline, CDR1 GTSNPN and CDR2 SVGIG (reference sequence). J lost 8 bases, V lost 4 bases, and 16 bases had no gene match. The CDR3 sequence is 15 residues long. Here the CDR3 reads CAWTSVRPRQGGYTF. The CDR3 coding sequence is TGTGCCTGGACTTCGGTGAGGCCGAGACAGGGAGGCTACACCTTC.

This clone turned up a few times. V is TRBV27 and J is TRBJ2-7; D possibly corresponds to TRBD2 (6 bases). Germline CDR1 MNHEY, CDR2 SMNVEV (reference sequence). The CDR3 loop spans 13 amino acids. The V end lost 5 bases, the J end lost 6 bases, and 14 bases lay between the germline ends. In DNA, the CDR3 is TGTGCCAGCAGTGGGGGGATCGCCAGCGAGCAGTACTTC. Translated: CASSGGIASEQYF.

The V and J genes are TRBV7-9 and TRBJ2-5; TRBD1 matches 9 bases. Germline assignment: CDR1 SEHNR and CDR2 FQNEAQ (reference sequence). After removal of 5 bases from V and 5 bases from J, the junction contained 6 bases not matched to a gene. CDR3 length: 14 amino acids. CDR3 sequence (DNA): TGTGCCAGCAGCGGGGGACAGGGCGGGGAGACCCAGTACTTC. It encodes CASSGGQGGETQYF.

V and J are TRBV6-1 and TRBJ1-6, with D maybe TRBD1 (5 bases). Deletions cut 2 bases from V and 7 bases from J, with 18 bases between. Germline loops: CDR1 MNHNS, CDR2 SASEGT. CDR3 length: 17 amino acids. CDR3 amino acids: CASSETPYARGNSPLHF. The CDR3 nucleotides read TGTGCCAGCAGTGAAACCCCTTACGCAAGGGGCAATTCACCCCTCCACTTT.

The chain joins TRBV3-1 (or the pseudogene TRBV3-2) to TRBJ1-6, with D tentatively TRBD1 (5 bases). This CDR3 spans 13 amino acids. Trimming took off 9 bases at V and 0 bases at J, with 6 bases between the two ends. In germline, CDR1 is LGHDT, CDR2 YNNKEL (reference sequence). The CDR3 DNA reads as TGTGCCAGTGGGGGCTCCTATAATTCACCCCTCCACTTT. This sequence encodes CASGGSYNSPLHF.

The rearrangement uses TRBV2 and TRBJ2-7, with 8 bases that match TRBD1. Germline V CDR1 and CDR2: SNHLY, FYNNEI. Trimming took 4 bases from V and 3 from J; bases not matched to a gene: 2. The CDR3 is 13 residues long. The CDR3 DNA sequence: TGTGCCAGCAGTGTCAGGGGGCACTACGAGCAGTACTTC. It encodes CASSVRGHYEQYF. Filled out from reference TRBV2 and TRBJ2-7, the complete variable domain reads EPEVTQTPSHQVTQMGQEVILRCVPISNHLYFYWYRQILGQKVEFLVSFYNNEISEKSEIFDDQFSVERPDGSNFTLKIRSTKLEDSAMYFCASSVRGHYEQYFGPGTRLTVT.

This clone came up once. The chain combines TRBV6-5 with TRBJ2-7, with TRBD1 as a possible D gene (6 bases). The CDR3 runs to 13 residues. Germline CDR1 MNHEY, CDR2 SVGAGI. Between the trimmed V and J ends, which lost 8 bases and 7 bases, there was a span of 18 bases. The CDR3 loop is CASGNQGLREQYF. The CDR3 region has the DNA TGTGCCAGCGGGAACCAGGGGTTGCGGGAGCAGTACTTC.

This chain links TRBV6-5 with TRBJ2-7, with TRBD1 matching 11 bases. Germline CDR1 MNHEY, CDR2 SVGAGI. V trimming: 5 bases; J trimming: 5 bases; junction bases outside the gene matches: 5. This CDR3 is 14 amino acids long. The CDR3 spells CASSPRTGGDEQYF. DNA for the CDR3: TGTGCCAGCAGTCCGCGGACAGGGGGCGACGAGCAGTACTTC.

The chain joins TRBV12-3 or TRBV12-4 to TRBJ1-5, with D hard to call. CDR3 size: 12 residues. V gave up 6 bases and J gave up 7 bases, with 10 bases separating them. DNA for the CDR3: TGTGCCAGCAGCCTCCAAAGCCAGCCCCAGCATTTT. Translated: CASSLQSQPQHF.